The 23 T cell receptor beta chains reported below all come from one sample, sequenced in a study of identical twins. MiXCR, run by TCRdb on the 5' RACE reads, gives a single entry per CDR3 protein. There are 1.5 million to 2 million distinct CDR3 sequences in the sample; 32% occur only once, and about 0.3% lies in the top ten. Material: cord blood. These receptor sequences come from a newborn girl in good health.

This clonotype showed up many times. This chain uses TRBV5-6 with TRBJ2-1; D call uncertain. Germline loops: CDR1 SGHDT, CDR2 YYEEEE. The CDR3 is 14 amino acids. V shed 5 bases and J shed 1 base, with 10 bases lying between them. CDR3 loop: CASSFPPSYNEQFF. The CDR3, as DNA: TGTGCCAGCAGTTTCCCCCCTTCCTACAATGAGCAGTTCTTC. The whole variable domain, filled in from reference TRBV5-6 and TRBJ2-1, reads DAGVTQSPTHLIKTRGQQVTLRCSPKSGHDTVSWYQQALGQGPQFIFQYYEEEERQRGNFPDRFSGHQFPNYSSELNVNALLLGDSALYLCASSFPPSYNEQFFGPGTRLTVL.

The chain has TRBV27 and TRBJ2-7, with TRBD2 matching 13 bases. This CDR3 contains 15 residues. J gave up 4 bases and V 4 bases, and 4 bases lay outside the gene matches. CDR1 and CDR2 from the germline V gene are MNHEY and SMNVEV (reference sequence). The CDR3 sequence is CASSYTSGRVYEQYF. The CDR3 bases are TGTGCCAGCAGTTATACTAGCGGGAGGGTTTACGAGCAGTACTTC.

The J gene is TRBJ2-5, the V gene TRBV27, with D perhaps TRBD2 (6 bases). Germline-derived CDR1 and CDR2 are MNHEY and SMNVEV (reference sequence). The CDR3 consists of 13 residues. Trimming pared 7 bases from V and 5 bases from J, leaving 14 bases between. DNA for the CDR3: TGTGCCAGCAATAGGGACTCCCAGGAGACCCAGTACTTC. The encoded protein is CASNRDSQETQYF.

This chain joins TRBV10-3 and TRBJ2-1, with TRBD2 matching 11 bases. V lost 6 bases and J lost 1; bases outside the gene matches: 5. The CDR3 sequence is 16 residues long. Germline V gives CDR1 ENHRY, CDR2 SYGVKD. The CDR3: CAIRATSGASYNEQFF. As DNA, the CDR3 is TGTGCCATCAGGGCGACTAGCGGGGCTTCCTACAATGAGCAGTTCTTC.

This chain's CDR3 is CASSSGQNNQPQHF. The CDR3 coding sequence is TGTGCCAGCAGTTCGGGACAAAACAATCAGCCCCAGCATTTT. The chain uses TRBV27 and TRBJ1-5; possible D gene TRBD1, 6 bases. The CDR3 has 14 residues. V dropped 4 bases and J dropped 3 bases, with 10 bases sitting between them. Germline values: CDR1 MNHEY, CDR2 SMNVEV (reference sequence).

V and J are TRBV4-1 and TRBJ2-1; 9 nucleotides match TRBD2. This CDR3 is 15 amino acids long. The trim removed 1 base at V and 7 bases at J, leaving 5 bases unmatched. Per germline, CDR1 MGHRA and CDR2 YSYEKL. The CDR3 loop reads CASSQVAGAGNEQFF. CDR3 nucleotide sequence: TGCGCCAGCAGCCAAGTAGCGGGGGCCGGTAATGAGCAGTTCTTC.

The sample holds a few counts of this clonotype. The chain links TRBV4-1 to TRBJ1-2; 7 bases map to TRBD1. V dropped 3 bases and J dropped 5; count of bases not matched to a gene: 6. This CDR3 has 14 amino acids. The germline V gene has CDR1 MGHRA and CDR2 YSYEKL. Here the CDR3 DNA reads TGCGCCAGCAGCCAGCCGGGACAGCGGTATGGCTACACCTTC. This sequence encodes CASSQPGQRYGYTF.

Worth noting for this clonotype: This may come from a read error, since a much larger clone is one base off. The chain combines TRBV2 with TRBJ2-5, with a weak D call TRBD1 (5 bases). Germline CDR1 SNHLY, CDR2 FYNNEI. Trimming removed 11 bases at V and 1 base at J, with 14 bases between. The CDR3 runs to 13 residues. The CDR3 bases are TGTGCCTGCTCAACGACAGTCCAAGAGACCCAGTACTTC. Its translation is CACSTTVQETQYF.

The chain uses TRBV5-1 and TRBJ2-1, with TRBD2 matching 9 bases. The V segment lost 1 base and the J segment 6 bases; nucleotides outside the gene matches: 8. The CDR3 runs 16 residues. CDR1 is SGHRS, CDR2 YFSETQ, per germline. The CDR3: CASSLPRLADSNEQFF. The CDR3 coding sequence is TGCGCCAGCAGCTTGCCTCGACTAGCGGACTCCAATGAGCAGTTCTTC.

This clonotype was counted only a few times. The gene calls are TRBV20-1 and TRBJ2-7, with 8 bases fitting TRBD2. The CDR3 extends over 14 amino acids. Trimming at V came to 0 bases and at J to 5 bases, leaving 6 bases not matched to a gene. Germline V CDR1 and CDR2: DFQATT, SNEGSKA (reference sequence). The CDR3 region is CSARDRREVDEQYF. CDR3 nucleotides: TGCAGTGCTAGAGATCGGCGGGAGGTCGACGAGCAGTACTTC.

The genes are TRBV4-2 and TRBJ2-3, with D tentatively TRBD2 (6 bases). This CDR3 is built from 17 residues. In germline, CDR1 is LGHNA, CDR2 YNFKEQ. Trimming took off 4 bases at V and 6 bases at J, with 23 bases between the two ends. As DNA, the CDR3 is TGTGCCAGCAGCCCGCAGTTCCCCGGGGAGGTGGGGGATACGCAGTATTTT. Protein: CASSPQFPGEVGDTQYF.

Worth noting for this clonotype: At one end, the junction sequence differs from germline, possibly due to a read error. The chain's CDR3 is CANSPRGQGSYEQYF. In DNA form, the CDR3 reads TGTGCCAACTCACCAAGGGGACAGGGTTCCTACGAGCAGTACTTC. V gene TRBV18 combines with J gene TRBJ2-7, with 9 bases lining up with TRBD1. The V gene's germline CDR1 is KGHSH and CDR2 LQKENI. The CDR3 loop spans 15 amino acids.

The chain joins TRBV10-2 to TRBJ2-1, with 7 nucleotides matching TRBD2. V shed 8 bases and J 2 bases; nucleotides not matched to a gene: 6. The CDR3 length is 14 residues. Germline V gene sequence: CDR1 WSHSY, CDR2 SAAADI. This CDR3 reads CASGLVSPYNEQFF. The CDR3 nucleotides read TGCGCCAGCGGACTAGTTTCCCCCTACAATGAGCAGTTCTTC.

Worth noting for this clonotype: A much larger clone lies one base from this, so it may be a read error. The chain recombines TRBV6-2 or TRBV6-3 with TRBJ2-1, with D unresolved. The germline CDR1 and CDR2 sequences are MNHEY and SVGEGT. This CDR3 comprises 12 residues. The CDR3 region has the DNA TGTGCCGGCAGTTACGGGCAGGCCGAGCAGTTCTTC. It codes for CAGSYGQAEQFF.

This clonotype was seen only a few times. The CDR3 region has the DNA TGTGCCAGCAGCGCAAGACCCCAGATCAGCATTCAGTACTTC. As protein: CASSARPQISIQYF. The rearrangement joins TRBV9 to TRBJ2-4; no definite D call. From germline, CDR1 is SGDLS and CDR2 YYNGEE. Trimming pared 3 bases from V and 9 bases from J, leaving 16 bases between. The CDR3 totals 14 residues.

Only a few counts were recorded for this clonotype. The rearrangement joins TRBV29-1 to TRBJ2-7; 8 bases match TRBD2. Germline loops: CDR1 SQVTM, CDR2 ANQGSEA. The CDR3 contains 14 residues. The J segment lost 2 bases and the V segment lost 4 bases, leaving 7 bases of the junction unmatched. The CDR3 is CSVGPREAAYEQYF. CDR3 DNA sequence: TGCAGCGTTGGTCCGCGGGAGGCAGCCTACGAGCAGTACTTC.

This clonotype was picked up a small number of times. This chain connects TRBV4-1 to TRBJ1-1; TRBD1 is a possible D gene (6 bases). Per germline, CDR1 MGHRA and CDR2 YSYEKL. The CDR3 length is 14 residues. With 0 bases removed from V and 11 bases from J, the gap between germline ends came to 16 bases. The CDR3 protein is CASSQDQGQRGAFF. In nucleotides, the CDR3 is TGCGCCAGCAGCCAAGATCAGGGCCAGAGGGGGGCTTTCTTT.

V is TRBV19 and J is TRBJ2-3, with TRBD2 matching over 9 bases. The V segment lost 1 base and the J segment 5 bases; nucleotides outside the gene matches: 4. The CDR3 is 15 residues long. The germline V gene has CDR1 LNHDA and CDR2 SQIVND (reference sequence). The CDR3 sequence: CASSIVAGAGDTQYF. In DNA form, the CDR3 reads TGTGCCAGTAGTATAGTAGCGGGAGCGGGAGATACGCAGTATTTT.

This CDR3 reads CASSQGLQGKDLPYGYTF. The CDR3 DNA reads TGCGCCAGCAGTCAAGGATTACAGGGAAAGGACCTCCCTTATGGCTACACCTTC. The chain uses TRBV5-1 and TRBJ1-2; D is possibly TRBD1 (6 bases). CDR1 and CDR2 from the germline V gene are SGHRS and YFSETQ. CDR3 length equals 18 residues. The ends were cut back, 5 bases at V and 5 bases at J, with 28 bases in the middle.

The chain is built from TRBV12-3 or TRBV12-4 and TRBJ1-2; the match to TRBD1 covers 9 bases. The CDR3 spans 15 residues. The ends lost 5 bases at V and 4 bases at J; junction bases unmatched: 8. This chain's CDR3 is CASSEYGTGSYGYTF. CDR3 coding DNA: TGTGCCAGCAGTGAATACGGGACAGGGTCCTATGGCTACACCTTC.

The chain uses TRBV9 and TRBJ2-1, with D unclear. The closer fit of TRBJ2-7 to the DNA end suggests the J call may be wrong. The CDR3 length is 16 residues. In germline, CDR1 is SGDLS, CDR2 YYNGEE. The CDR3 DNA sequence: TGTGCCAGCAGCGTAGGAAGTTCAAGCTCCTACAATGAGCAGTACTTC. Amino acids: CASSVGSSSSYNEQYF.

The CDR3 spells CASSLKLYNEQFF. The CDR3, as DNA: TGTGCCAGCAGCTTAAAGCTGTACAATGAGCAGTTCTTC. The chain carries TRBV7-9 and TRBJ2-1; D is ambiguous. This CDR3 is built from 13 residues. Germline assignment: CDR1 SEHNR and CDR2 FQNEAQ (reference sequence). Between the trimmed V and J ends, which lost 2 bases and 4 bases, there was a span of 6 bases.

There are a few counts of this clonotype. The chain couples TRBV27 to TRBJ2-5; 8 nucleotides line up with TRBD1. Germline V gene lookup returns CDR1 MNHEY and CDR2 SMNVEV (reference sequence). The length of the CDR3 is 18 residues. The trim removed 0 bases at V and 11 bases at J, leaving 20 bases unmatched. In nucleotides, the CDR3 is TGTGCCAGCAGTTTATCCCCTCTCCGACAGGGGCGTTTCTACGTGCAGTACTTC. It is translated as CASSLSPLRQGRFYVQYF.